What follows are 20 T cell receptor beta chains derived from one specimen sequenced in a study of siplizumab effects on memory and regulatory T cells. Libraries were prepared by immunoSEQ multiplex PCR; TCRdb keeps only in-frame clonotypes and omits some of them. Here the sample spans 100,000 or so clones, more than 90% being singletons. Sequencing was done on a sample of CD4+ T cells sorted from blood. These receptors originate from a human donor in good health. Some clones in this sample may be carry-over from other donors' samples.

The chain has TRBV12-5 and TRBJ2-3; D not resolved. Germline CDR1 and CDR2: LGHNT and FRNRAP. The CDR3 contains 11 residues. V lost 6 bases and J lost 6, with 7 bases in between. The CDR3 is CASGLADTQYF. In DNA form, the CDR3 reads TGTGCTAGTGGGCTCGCGGATACGCAGTATTTT.

This sequence joins TRBV30 and TRBJ2-5; 8 nucleotides line up with TRBD1. CDR3 size: 13 residues. With 4 bases clipped from V and 4 bases from J, the junction kept 5 bases outside the gene matches. Germline CDR1 GTSNPN, CDR2 SVGIG (reference sequence). The CDR3 DNA is TGTGCCTGGACCAGACAGGGGACAGAGACCCAGTACTTC. The encoded protein is CAWTRQGTETQYF.

The rearrangement links TRBV4-2 to TRBJ1-1; maybe TRBD1 (6 bases). The CDR3 is 14 amino acids. Per the germline V gene, CDR1 is LGHNA and CDR2 is YNFKEQ. The V end was cut by 0 bases, the J end by 5 bases, with 10 bases between. CDR3 sequence reads: CASSQEGARTEAFF. For the CDR3, the DNA is TGTGCCAGCAGCCAAGAGGGGGCTCGGACTGAAGCTTTCTTT.

The chain is built from TRBV27 and TRBJ2-6, with TRBD1 matching 8 bases. V shed 3 bases and J 0 bases; nucleotides not matched to a gene: 10. Germline V CDR1 and CDR2: MNHEY, SMNVEV (reference sequence). The CDR3 runs to 19 residues. CDR3 amino acids: CASSLLGQGILSGANVLTF. The CDR3 bases are TGTGCCAGCAGTTTGCTCGGACAGGGAATTCTCTCTGGGGCCAACGTCCTGACTTTC.

The CDR3 spells CASSVSGSYNEQFF. The CDR3 coding sequence is TGTGCCAGCAGCGTTTCCGGGAGCTACAATGAGCAGTTCTTC. This sequence joins TRBV9 and TRBJ2-1, with a weak D call TRBD2 (6 bases). The CDR3 has 14 residues. The ends were cut back, 2 bases at V and 3 bases at J, with 9 bases in the middle. CDR1 is SGDLS, CDR2 YYNGEE, per germline.

This clone appeared a single time. V usage is TRBV18 and J usage is TRBJ2-3; 9 positions agree with TRBD2. V dropped 2 bases and J dropped 0; count of bases not matched to a gene: 0. CDR1 is KGHSH and CDR2 is LQKENI in the germline V gene. The CDR3 spans 15 residues. CDR3 sequence reads: CASSPSGRSTDTQYF. In DNA, the CDR3 is TGTGCCAGCTCACCAAGCGGGAGGAGCACAGATACGCAGTATTTT. Together with reference TRBV18 and TRBJ2-3, the CDR3 gives the full variable domain: NAGVMQNPRHLVRRRGQEARLRCSPMKGHSHVYWYRQLPEEGLKFMVYLQKENIIDESGMPKERFSAEFPKEGPSILRIQQVVRGDSAAYFCASSPSGRSTDTQYFGPGTRLTVL.

The chain combines TRBV7-3 with TRBJ1-1; D not resolved. Germline values: CDR1 SGHTA, CDR2 FQGTGA. Trimming took 5 bases from V and 1 from J, leaving 11 bases between them. The CDR3 has 14 residues. The DNA for the CDR3 is TGTGCCAGCAGCCTCCTACCAGAGAACACTGAAGCTTTCTTT. It translates to CASSLLPENTEAFF.

The chain joins TRBV12-5 to TRBJ1-5; unclear D gene. Germline V gives CDR1 LGHNT, CDR2 FRNRAP. Trimming shortened V by 3 bases and J by 7 bases, and 10 bases separated the two germline ends. This CDR3 spans 13 amino acids. CDR3 in amino acids: CASGFRVRQPQHF. The CDR3 DNA sequence: TGTGCTAGTGGTTTTCGGGTTCGGCAGCCCCAGCATTTT.

V and J are TRBV5-1 and TRBJ2-6; 12 nucleotides match TRBD2. The germline gives CDR1 SGHRS, CDR2 YFSETQ. This CDR3 region has 17 residues. J gave up 2 bases and V 0 bases, and 0 bases lay outside the gene matches. The CDR3 DNA sequence: TGCGCCAGCAGCTTGGGACTAGCGGGAGCTGGGGCCAACGTCCTGACTTTC. This encodes CASSLGLAGAGANVLTF.

This clone was counted a single time. The chain links TRBV6-6 to TRBJ1-2; possible D gene TRBD1, 5 bases. Looked up from germline, CDR1 is MNHNY and CDR2 is SVGAGI (reference sequence). The CDR3 contains 15 residues. V dropped 5 bases and J dropped 4 bases, with 17 bases sitting between them. Here the CDR3 reads CASSQGTPLAYGYTF. Written as DNA, the CDR3 is TGTGCCAGCAGTCAAGGGACGCCCCTGGCCTATGGCTACACCTTC.

The chain couples TRBV2 to TRBJ2-5, with 8 nucleotides matching TRBD2. CDR3 size: 13 residues. V lost 10 bases, J lost 5 bases, and 9 bases stayed unmatched. Germline-derived CDR1 and CDR2 are SNHLY and FYNNEI. CDR3 bases: TGTGCCACCAGGTTCGGGGGGGTCGAGACCCAGTACTTC. This encodes CATRFGGVETQYF.

The chain uses TRBV10-3 and TRBJ1-1, with TRBD1 matching over 10 bases. The CDR3 extends over 14 amino acids. The V gene's germline CDR1 is ENHRY and CDR2 SYGVKD. J lost 3 bases, V lost 5 bases, and 3 bases had no gene match. The CDR3 reads CAISLGTGDTEAFF. The CDR3 coding sequence is TGTGCCATCAGTCTCGGGACAGGGGACACTGAAGCTTTCTTT.

The J gene is TRBJ1-6, the V gene TRBV6-6; TRBD1 agrees at 7 bases. Germline-derived CDR1 and CDR2 are MNHNY and SVGAGI (reference sequence). V trimming: 2 bases; J trimming: 9 bases; junction bases outside the gene matches: 4. The CDR3 extends over 14 amino acids. The CDR3 loop reads CASSYRGPGSPLHF. The CDR3 DNA is TGTGCCAGCAGTTACAGGGGGCCGGGTTCACCCCTCCACTTT.

The chain carries TRBV6-1 and TRBJ2-7, with a weak D call TRBD1 (7 bases). The germline V and J ends were trimmed by 4 bases and 13 bases, with 14 bases remaining between them. The CDR3 is 11 residues long. Germline loops: CDR1 MNHNS, CDR2 SASEGT. CDR3 sequence (DNA): TGTGCCAGCAGTGCCCGCGGGACAGCCTACTTC. Residues: CASSARGTAYF.

The chain uses TRBV2 and TRBJ2-1; the match to TRBD1 covers 10 bases. CDR3 size: 13 residues. Germline V CDR1 and CDR2: SNHLY, FYNNEI. J was trimmed by 9 bases and V by 7 bases; bases with no gene match: 6. This chain's CDR3 is CASNSGQGSEQFF. In DNA form, the CDR3 reads TGTGCCAGCAATTCGGGACAGGGGAGTGAGCAGTTCTTC.

The chain employs TRBV5-1 and TRBJ2-7; D is unclear. Germline CDR1 and CDR2: SGHRS and YFSETQ. With 4 bases removed from V and 0 bases from J, the gap between germline ends came to 8 bases. The CDR3 covers 13 residues. The CDR3 nucleotides read TGCGCCAGCAGCACCCACAGCTCCTACGAGCAGTACTTC. Protein product: CASSTHSSYEQYF.

The V call is TRBV28, the J call TRBJ2-2; D gene ambiguous. V was pared by 6 bases and J by 3 bases, with 2 bases between. Per the germline V gene, CDR1 is MDHEN and CDR2 is SYDVKM. The CDR3 totals 11 residues. The CDR3, as DNA: TGTGCCAGCAGATACACCGGGGAGCTGTTTTTT. Protein: CASRYTGELFF. Full variable domain (rest looked up from reference TRBV28 and TRBJ2-2): DVKVTQSSRYLVKRTGEKVFLECVQDMDHENMFWYRQDPGLGLRLIYFSYDVKMKEKGDIPEGYSVSREKKERFSLILESASTNQTSMYLCASRYTGELFFGEGSRLTVL.

This clone appeared a single time. The J gene is TRBJ2-2, the V gene TRBV9, with a weak D call TRBD2 (5 bases). This CDR3 spans 15 amino acids. Germline V gene sequence: CDR1 SGDLS, CDR2 YYNGEE. With 4 bases removed from V and 2 bases from J, the gap between germline ends came to 12 bases. The CDR3 DNA reads TGTGCCAGCAGCACCCGGACTGGTAACACCGGGGAGCTGTTTTTT. This translates into CASSTRTGNTGELFF.

This clone was observed once. The V gene is TRBV19, the J gene TRBJ2-7; 7 nucleotides agree with TRBD1. In germline, CDR1 is LNHDA, CDR2 SQIVND (reference sequence). The CDR3 spans 15 residues. Losses at the gene ends were 1 base for V and 2 bases for J; bases not matched to a gene: 5. The CDR3 reads CASSIATGDPYEQYF. The CDR3 nucleotides read TGTGCCAGTAGTATAGCTACAGGGGACCCCTACGAGCAGTACTTC.

The chain recombines TRBV5-1 with TRBJ2-5, with TRBD1 matching 10 bases. Unmatched junction bases numbered 5, after V lost 2 bases and J lost 7 bases. This CDR3 has 14 residues. Germline CDR1 is SGHRS and CDR2 is YFSETQ. For the CDR3, the DNA is TGCGCCAGCAGCTTTGGGACAGGGGTTGGGACCCAGTACTTC. Translating it yields CASSFGTGVGTQYF.